Listed below are T cell receptor beta chains from one sample, sequenced in a study of shared clonotypes between healthy human individuals. This table comes from immunoSEQ multiplex PCR, and its TCRdb copy is limited to in-frame clones, with some not included. Of hundreds of thousands of clones in the sample, around 72% are singletons; the top ten hold 1.5% to 2%. Sequencing was done on a sample of memory CD4+ T cells sorted from blood. Receptor source: a woman aged 25 to 39 in good health. CDR3s include the opening cysteine and the closing phenylalanine or tryptophan. A D gene is named only where the DNA matches it firmly. Some rows have no size entry. The others give once, few or many, or a class for an expanded clone.

j_call: TRBJ2-4
d_call: TRBD2
v_call: TRBV7-9
clone_size: .
cdr3_nt: TGTGCCAGCAGCTTAGCGCGGGGGGAAGCACCGTACTTC
cdr3_aa: CASSLARGEAPYF

j_call: TRBJ2-3
d_call: .
v_call: TRBV28
clone_size: .
cdr3_nt: TGTGCCAGCAGTTTGGGATCTAACACAGATACGCAGTATTTT
cdr3_aa: CASSLGSNTDTQYF

j_call: TRBJ2-7
d_call: .
v_call: TRBV10-3
clone_size: .
cdr3_nt: TGTGCCATCACACTAGCCTCCCACGAGCAGTACTTC
cdr3_aa: CAITLASHEQYF

j_call: TRBJ2-1
d_call: .
v_call: TRBV27
clone_size: .
cdr3_nt: TGTGCCAGCAGCGCGGAGGGTGTGGGCTCCTACAATGAGCAGTTCTTC
cdr3_aa: CASSAEGVGSYNEQFF

j_call: TRBJ2-7
d_call: TRBD1
v_call: TRBV27
clone_size: .
cdr3_nt: TGTGCCAGCCAAACAGGGGTCCTAAACGAGCAGTACTTC
cdr3_aa: CASQTGVLNEQYF

j_call: TRBJ2-5
d_call: .
v_call: TRBV5-1
clone_size: .
cdr3_nt: TGCGCCAGCAGCTCCAACAACCAAGAGACCCAGTACTTC
cdr3_aa: CASSSNNQETQYF

j_call: TRBJ1-2
d_call: .
v_call: TRBV5-1
clone_size: few
cdr3_nt: TGCGCCAGCAGCATGGGACACACTAACTATGGCTACACCTTC
cdr3_aa: CASSMGHTNYGYTF

j_call: TRBJ2-7
d_call: .
v_call: TRBV6-5
clone_size: .
cdr3_nt: TGTGCCAGCAACTCGGGACCGCCGATCCTCGAGCAGTACTTC
cdr3_aa: CASNSGPPILEQYF

j_call: TRBJ2-3
d_call: TRBD1
v_call: TRBV7-2
clone_size: .
cdr3_nt: TGTGCCAGCAGCTCGCAGGGACAGGGGACAGATACGCAGTATTTT
cdr3_aa: CASSSQGQGTDTQYF

j_call: TRBJ2-7
d_call: .
v_call: TRBV11-3
clone_size: .
cdr3_nt: TGTGCCAGCAGCCGCGGGACCGACTACGAGCAGTACTTC
cdr3_aa: CASSRGTDYEQYF

j_call: TRBJ2-2
d_call: TRBD2
v_call: TRBV4-2
clone_size: .
cdr3_nt: TGTGCCAGCAGCCAAGATCCGAGCGGGAGGTTTAGGCGGACCGGGGAGCTGTTTTTT
cdr3_aa: CASSQDPSGRFRRTGELFF

j_call: TRBJ1-2
d_call: .
v_call: TRBV7-9
clone_size: .
cdr3_nt: TGTGCCAGCAGCCGGACAGTCTCCGACTATGGCTACACCTTC
cdr3_aa: CASSRTVSDYGYTF

j_call: TRBJ2-7
d_call: TRBD2
v_call: TRBV30
clone_size: .
cdr3_nt: TGTGCCTGGAAACTAGCGGGGAGCTCCTACGAGCAGTACTTC
cdr3_aa: CAWKLAGSSYEQYF

j_call: TRBJ2-2
d_call: .
v_call: TRBV29-1
clone_size: .
cdr3_nt: TGCAGCGTTGGAACTCTCACCGGGGAGCTGTTTTTT
cdr3_aa: CSVGTLTGELFF

j_call: TRBJ1-1
d_call: .
v_call: TRBV6-6
clone_size: .
cdr3_nt: TGTGCCAGCAGTTGGCAGGGTGATACTGAAGCTTTCTTT
cdr3_aa: CASSWQGDTEAFF

j_call: TRBJ1-2
d_call: .
v_call: TRBV28
clone_size: once
cdr3_nt: TGTGCCAGCAGTAAAACGGGCCGGATTAACTATGGCTACACCTTC
cdr3_aa: CASSKTGRINYGYTF

j_call: TRBJ1-3
d_call: TRBD1
v_call: TRBV28
clone_size: .
cdr3_nt: TGTGCTACCTCCCGGGACAGCTCTGGAAACACCATATATTTT
cdr3_aa: CATSRDSSGNTIYF

j_call: TRBJ2-2
d_call: TRBD2
v_call: TRBV5-4
clone_size: .
cdr3_nt: TGTGCCAGCAGCCCGGGACTAGCGGGAGGCGGGGCCGGGGAGCTGTTTTTT
cdr3_aa: CASSPGLAGGGAGELFF

j_call: TRBJ2-5
d_call: .
v_call: TRBV6-6
clone_size: .
cdr3_nt: TGTGCCAGCAGTGCCCGGGCGGGCGAGACCCAGTACTTC
cdr3_aa: CASSARAGETQYF

j_call: TRBJ2-2
d_call: TRBD2
v_call: TRBV7-6
clone_size: .
cdr3_nt: TGTGCCAGCAGTCTGACTAGCGGGTTTGGGGGGGAGCTGTTTTTT
cdr3_aa: CASSLTSGFGGELFF